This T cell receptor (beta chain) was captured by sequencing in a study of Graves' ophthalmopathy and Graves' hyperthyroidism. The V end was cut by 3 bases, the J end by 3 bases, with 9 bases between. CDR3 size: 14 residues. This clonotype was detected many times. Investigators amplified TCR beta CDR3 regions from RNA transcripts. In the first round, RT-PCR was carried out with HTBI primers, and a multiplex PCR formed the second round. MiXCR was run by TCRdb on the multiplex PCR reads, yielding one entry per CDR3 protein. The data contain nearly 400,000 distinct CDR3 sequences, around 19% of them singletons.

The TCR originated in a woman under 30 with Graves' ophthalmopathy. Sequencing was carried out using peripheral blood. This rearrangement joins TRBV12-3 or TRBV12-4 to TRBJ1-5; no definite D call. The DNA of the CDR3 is TGTGCCAGCAGTTTCCCTGGACTCAATCAGCCCCAGCATTTT. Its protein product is CASSFPGLNQPQHF.